This T cell receptor (beta chain) originates from a study of cytomegalovirus exposure and HLA in healthy donors. Turning to the study itself: There were some 410 genotyped donors. Of these, 81% fell in the genetic ancestry cluster associated with self-reported Caucasian donors.

Losses at the gene ends were 3 bases for V and 2 bases for J; bases not matched to a gene: 5. The CDR3 is made up of 15 amino acids. Germline assignment: CDR1 KGHSH and CDR2 LQKENI. 13 Jbeta primers and 60 Vbeta primers were used for the PCR. Produced via immunoSEQ multiplex PCR; TCRdb's table is partial and in-frame only. The sample shows fewer than 200,000 clones, around 81% of them seen only once. This TCR derives from a man aged 40-49 years in good health and CMV-seronegative. The gene calls are TRBV18 and TRBJ2-7; 9 positions match TRBD1. The sample consisted of PBMCs. The CDR3 protein is CASSPRTGATYEQYF. DNA for the CDR3: TGTGCCAGCTCACCCCGGACAGGGGCGACCTACGAGCAGTACTTC.